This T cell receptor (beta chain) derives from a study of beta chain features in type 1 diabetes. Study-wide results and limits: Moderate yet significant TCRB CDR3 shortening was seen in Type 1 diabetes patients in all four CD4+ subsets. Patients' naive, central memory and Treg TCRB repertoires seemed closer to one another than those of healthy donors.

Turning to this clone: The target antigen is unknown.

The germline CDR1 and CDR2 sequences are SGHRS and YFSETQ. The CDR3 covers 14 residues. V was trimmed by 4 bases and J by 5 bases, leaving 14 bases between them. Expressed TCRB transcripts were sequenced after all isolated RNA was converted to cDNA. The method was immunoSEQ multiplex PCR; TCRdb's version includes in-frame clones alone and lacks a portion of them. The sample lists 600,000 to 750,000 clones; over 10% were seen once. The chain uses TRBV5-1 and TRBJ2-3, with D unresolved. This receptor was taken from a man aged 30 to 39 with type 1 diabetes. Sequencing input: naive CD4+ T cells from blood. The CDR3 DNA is TGCGCCAGCAGCCCTCGCCCACTCAAAGATACGCAGTATTTT. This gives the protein CASSPRPLKDTQYF.